This record concerns one T cell receptor beta chain sequence. What it binds is not known. This specimen comes from a study of T cell responses to AZD1222 COVID-19 vaccine. The wider study: Second doses at about 4 or about 12 weeks were pooled. Points from the study as a whole: The sample set comprised mostly white British donors with more females, and clonal diversity was possibly underestimated. Across the whole spike, CD4 TCRs peaked at regions 160-218 and 743-854.

Sequencing was performed with immunoSEQ multiplex PCR; in TCRdb, only in-frame clones are kept and a portion is missing. The sample lists roughly 91,000 clones, about 88% occurring once. The length of the CDR3 is 15 residues. Germline CDR1 is SGHVS and CDR2 is FQNEAQ. V dropped 4 bases and J dropped 4 bases, with 16 bases sitting between them. The starting material was peripheral blood, obtained on day 0 of AZD1222 vaccination. The clonotype comes from an adult in good health. The rearrangement links TRBV7-8 to TRBJ1-1; D uncertain. CDR3 region: CASSSAQVGSTEAFF. The CDR3 DNA follows: TGTGCCAGCAGCTCTGCCCAAGTAGGGAGCACTGAAGCTTTCTTT.